This TCR beta chain was identified during a study of shared clonotypes between healthy human individuals. Method: immunoSEQ multiplex PCR; TCRdb's copy keeps in-frame clones and lacks some. The table lists around 550,000 clones, around 95% of them singletons. CD45RO-negative, CCR7-positively selected cells formed the naive CD8 fraction, excluding terminally differentiated effector memory CD45RA+ cells. The CDR3 has 11 residues. Germline-derived CDR1 and CDR2 are SGDLS and YYNGEE. Trimming cost V 3 bases and J 4 bases, with 4 bases left between them. This clonotype originated in a woman aged 25 to 39 in good health. This chain joins TRBV9 and TRBJ1-2, with D unclear. The sample consisted of naive CD8+ T cells sorted from blood. The CDR3 sequence: CASSAIYGYTF. CDR3 in DNA: TGTGCCAGCAGCGCAATCTATGGCTACACCTTC.